One TCR beta chain is described in this entry. The sample originates from a study of patients and donors after allogeneic stem cell transplantation. In TCRdb, the RT-PCR reads were re-called with MiXCR into one record per CDR3 protein. The sample contains fewer than 500,000 distinct CDR3 sequences, approximately 16% of which appear only once. Germline CDR1 DFQATT, CDR2 SNEGSKA (reference sequence). V shed 4 bases and J 6 bases; nucleotides not matched to a gene: 12. The CDR3 is made up of 15 amino acids. The source is a human donor who was either an allogeneic HSCT recipient or a stem cell or donor lymphocyte infusion donor (not recorded which). It is not recorded whose cells these are; they may come from a transplant donor. The chain recombines TRBV20-1 with TRBJ2-4; TRBD1 matches 7 bases. Sample: blood, either unsorted or a sorted T cell fraction (not recorded which). The CDR3 DNA reads TGCAGTGCTATTACCAATACAGGGGTTGTAAACATTCAGTACTTC. Translated, it gives CSAITNTGVVNIQYF.